Each of the 11 T cell receptor beta chains below was sequenced from the same sample in a study of cytomegalovirus exposure and HLA in healthy donors. It was with 60 Vbeta and 13 Jbeta primers that the PCR ran. Assay used: immunoSEQ multiplex PCR; TCRdb lists only in-frame clones, some missing. Among under 150,000 clones listed, around 78% were seen once. The sequenced material came from PBMCs. The receptors come from a woman in her forties or fifties in good health and CMV-seronegative.

This sequence joins TRBV27 and TRBJ1-1, with TRBD1 matching over 10 bases. The CDR3 runs to 15 residues. V lost 2 bases and J lost 10; bases outside the gene matches: 10. The germline V gene has CDR1 MNHEY and CDR2 SMNVEV (reference sequence). CDR3 residues: CASSLSRGRTGGAFF. The CDR3 nucleotides read TGTGCCAGCAGTTTAAGTAGAGGCCGGACAGGGGGAGCTTTCTTT.

The chain has TRBV9 and TRBJ1-3; D may be TRBD1 (6 bases). The CDR3 is 14 residues long. In germline, CDR1 is SGDLS, CDR2 YYNGEE. Trimming shortened V by 1 base and J by 4 bases, and 9 bases separated the two germline ends. CDR3 in amino acids: CASSVSGEGNTIYF. The CDR3 bases are TGTGCCAGCAGCGTATCAGGGGAAGGAAACACCATATATTTT.

The chain links TRBV7-3 to TRBJ1-3, with D possibly being TRBD1 (6 bases). The CDR3 contains 15 residues. CDR1 is SGHTA, CDR2 FQGTGA, per germline. V lost 5 bases to trimming and J lost 4 bases, with 15 bases between them. In nucleotides, the CDR3 is TGTGCCAGCAGCGCCCTAACAGGGCCCGGAAACACCATATATTTT. Its translation: CASSALTGPGNTIYF.

The chain carries TRBV7-2 and TRBJ2-3, with 8 bases identical to TRBD2. With 5 bases clipped from V and 4 bases from J, the junction kept 8 bases outside the gene matches. CDR3 size: 15 residues. Germline CDR1 SGHTA, CDR2 FQGNSA. The CDR3 region has the DNA TGTGCCAGCAGCCATAGCGGGACCCGCCCAGATACGCAGTATTTT. Amino acid sequence: CASSHSGTRPDTQYF.

The chain recombines TRBV6-5 with TRBJ1-2; D gene unclear. The V gene's germline CDR1 is MNHEY and CDR2 SVGAGI. The V end was cut by 9 bases, the J end by 4 bases, with 21 bases between. The CDR3 extends over 15 amino acids. CDR3 coding DNA: TGTGCCAGTGTACCCGATCCAGCGTCCGTCTATGGCTACACCTTC. Translation gives CASVPDPASVYGYTF.

This chain links TRBV7-2 with TRBJ1-2; TRBD1 might be the D (6 bases). This CDR3 has 13 residues. Germline values: CDR1 SGHTA, CDR2 FQGNSA. V was cut by 3 bases and J by 2 bases, with 7 bases left in between. The CDR3, as DNA: TGTGCCAGCAGCTTTACAGGGAACTATGGCTACACCTTC. Protein sequence: CASSFTGNYGYTF.

This clone was picked up one time. The rearrangement links TRBV5-1 to TRBJ2-5, with TRBD2 matching 10 bases. V lost 3 bases, J lost 5 bases, and 7 bases stayed unmatched. The CDR3 has 15 amino acids. Germline V lookup: CDR1 SGHRS, CDR2 YFSETQ. CDR3: CASSSQTSGRETQYF. CDR3 bases: TGCGCCAGCAGCTCCCAGACTAGCGGGCGTGAGACCCAGTACTTC.

This CDR3 is CASRDRGLGGYTF. In nucleotides, the CDR3 is TGTGCCAGCCGGGACAGGGGGCTCGGGGGCTACACCTTC. The V gene is TRBV6-5, the J gene TRBJ1-2; 12 bases map to TRBD1. This CDR3 spans 13 amino acids. CDR1 and CDR2 (germline): MNHEY, SVGAGI. V was pared by 8 bases and J by 8 bases, with 6 bases of the junction left unmatched.

The chain combines TRBV7-2 with TRBJ2-1, with 9 bases matching TRBD1. Germline CDR1 is SGHTA and CDR2 is FQGNSA. The trim removed 4 bases at V and 6 bases at J, leaving 7 bases unmatched. This CDR3 has 15 amino acids. In nucleotides, the CDR3 is TGTGCCAGCAGCTCGGCCGGGACAGGGAGCAATGAGCAGTTCTTC. Translation: CASSSAGTGSNEQFF.

The chain employs TRBV2 and TRBJ1-2, with D possibly being TRBD1 (6 bases). From germline, CDR1 is SNHLY and CDR2 FYNNEI. The V end was cut by 10 bases, the J end by 3 bases, with 18 bases between. This CDR3 has 14 residues. The CDR3 DNA follows: TGTGCCACCCGAAGGGGGGGGACTTACTATGGCTACACCTTC. It codes for CATRRGGTYYGYTF.

This clone was seen a few times. The chain recombines TRBV4-3 with TRBJ1-3; D is possibly TRBD1 (6 bases). This CDR3 is built from 15 residues. CDR1 LGHNA and CDR2 YSLEER come from the germline V gene. Deletions cut 1 base from V and 3 bases from J, with 10 bases between. The CDR3 is CASSQGPGVGNTIYF. The CDR3 DNA follows: TGCGCCAGCAGCCAAGGTCCAGGGGTTGGAAACACCATATATTTT.